This is a list of T cell receptor beta chains from one sample in a study of blood T cell repertoires in COVID-19. Clones were sequenced by immunoSEQ multiplex PCR, and TCRdb holds only the in-frame ones, with some missing. The top ten hold under 3% of the sample, which has about 300,000 clones, roughly 86% seen once. Sequenced material: PBMCs or T cells enriched from blood (not recorded which). These receptor sequences come from a woman between 45 and 60 years old who had been exposed to COVID-19. The CDR3 runs from the conserved cysteine through the conserved F or W. A D gene is named only where the DNA matches it firmly. A clone size is listed for some rows: how often the clone was seen (once, few, many), or a class if it is expanded.

J gene,D gene,clone size,V gene,CDR3 protein,CDR3 DNA
TRBJ2-3,TRBD1,NA,TRBV19,CASSSLTGAFTDTQYF,TGTGCCAGTAGTTCGCTGACAGGGGCCTTCACAGATACGCAGTATTTT
TRBJ2-7,NA,NA,TRBV21-1,CASEGTYEGGGPLVYEQYF,TGTGCCAGCGAGGGGACCTACGAGGGAGGAGGGCCCCTAGTCTACGAGCAGTACTTC
TRBJ1-2,NA,NA,TRBV5-4,CASSQVDAAFYGYTF,TGTGCCAGCAGCCAAGTTGATGCGGCTTTCTATGGCTACACCTTC
TRBJ1-4,NA,NA,TRBV12-3/TRBV12-4,CASSETGSEKLFF,TGTGCCAGCAGTGAGACGGGGAGCGAAAAACTGTTTTTT
TRBJ2-7,NA,NA,TRBV7-9,CASSLVGQGGNEQYF,TGTGCCAGCAGCTTAGTGGGCCAGGGCGGGAACGAGCAGTACTTC
TRBJ2-7,TRBD1,NA,TRBV30,CAWGHPGTASYEQYF,TGTGCCTGGGGCCATCCCGGGACAGCCTCCTACGAGCAGTACTTC
TRBJ2-7,NA,NA,TRBV18,CASSPTADSLYEQYF,TGTGCCAGCTCACCAACCGCCGACAGCCTCTACGAGCAGTACTTC
TRBJ2-7,NA,NA,TRBV14,CASSQHDSDTYEQYF,TGTGCCAGCAGCCAACACGACAGTGATACCTACGAGCAGTACTTC
TRBJ2-5,NA,NA,TRBV5-1,CASSLVGQGLETQYF,TGCGCCAGCAGCTTGGTAGGTCAGGGGTTGGAGACCCAGTACTTC
TRBJ2-1,TRBD2,NA,TRBV19,CASSVGTSNEQFF,TGTGCCAGTAGTGTCGGGACTAGCAATGAGCAGTTCTTC
TRBJ2-1,TRBD2,NA,TRBV27,CASSARGLAGGRRSNEQFF,TGTGCCAGCAGTGCACGAGGACTAGCGGGGGGCCGAAGATCCAATGAGCAGTTCTTC
TRBJ2-3,NA,NA,TRBV11-2,CASSSIGGAQYF,TGTGCCAGCAGCTCCATAGGGGGAGCGCAGTATTTT
TRBJ1-2,NA,NA,TRBV27,CASSPGRGRYGYTF,TGTGCCAGCAGCCCCGGCCGGGGTAGATATGGCTACACCTTC
TRBJ1-5,TRBD1,once,TRBV6-1,CASSEIGQVGHF,TGTGCCAGCAGTGAGATCGGACAGGTCGGACATTTT
TRBJ2-5,TRBD2,NA,TRBV7-2,CASSLSGGEETQYF,TGTGCCAGCAGCTTAAGCGGGGGGGAAGAGACCCAGTACTTC
TRBJ2-7,TRBD1,NA,TRBV7-2,CASSPTGAESYEQYF,TGTGCCAGCAGCCCGACAGGGGCGGAATCTTACGAGCAGTACTTC
TRBJ1-6,NA,few,TRBV18,CASSRRDNTQNSPLHF,TGTGCCAGCTCACGTCGGGACAATACCCAGAATTCACCCCTCCACTTT
TRBJ2-5,NA,NA,TRBV5-1,CASSLVEGGGETQYF,TGCGCCAGCAGCTTGGTTGAGGGCGGTGGGGAGACCCAGTACTTC
TRBJ2-7,NA,NA,TRBV14,CASSPYGGQGAYEQYF,TGTGCCAGCAGCCCCTACGGGGGGCAGGGGGCTTACGAGCAGTACTTC
TRBJ1-1,NA,NA,TRBV7-2,CASSLGRYTEAFF,TGTGCCAGCAGCTTAGGGCGGTACACTGAAGCTTTCTTT
TRBJ1-3,NA,NA,TRBV2,CASTLEGVTGNTIYF,TGTGCCAGCACCCTCGAGGGGGTAACTGGAAACACCATATATTTT
TRBJ1-4,TRBD1,NA,TRBV15,CATSRQDRVVGEKLFF,TGTGCCACCAGCCGACAGGACAGGGTGGTAGGCGAAAAACTGTTTTTT
TRBJ2-7,NA,NA,TRBV5-1,CASRWSSSAYEQYF,TGCGCCAGCAGATGGAGTTCAAGCGCCTACGAGCAGTACTTC
TRBJ1-1,NA,few,TRBV15,CATSKGLMNTEAFF,TGTGCCACCAGCAAAGGACTGATGAACACTGAAGCTTTCTTT
TRBJ2-3,NA,few,TRBV25-1,CASSTAGTDTQYF,TGTGCCAGCAGCACCGCGGGGACAGATACGCAGTATTTT
TRBJ1-5,TRBD1,once,TRBV25-1,CASSGQGAGQPQHF,TGTGCCAGCAGTGGACAGGGGGCTGGGCAGCCCCAGCATTTT
TRBJ2-3,NA,NA,TRBV3-1/TRBV3-2,CASSQDRSGHTDTQYF,TGTGCCAGCAGCCAAGATCGGTCAGGGCACACAGATACGCAGTATTTT
TRBJ2-1,NA,NA,TRBV19,CASRGRQGPRDNEQFF,TGTGCCAGTAGAGGCAGGCAGGGCCCTAGGGACAATGAGCAGTTCTTC
TRBJ2-3,TRBD2,NA,TRBV27,CASSLLALAGTNTQYF,TGTGCCAGCAGTTTACTTGCGCTAGCGGGAACTAATACGCAGTATTTT
TRBJ2-3,NA,once,TRBV6-5,CASSYSGEGTDTQYF,TGTGCCAGCAGTTACTCGGGGGAGGGCACAGATACGCAGTATTTT
TRBJ1-4,NA,NA,TRBV7-8,CASSSPARGKLFF,TGTGCCAGCAGCAGCCCGGCCCGGGGAAAACTGTTTTTT
TRBJ1-5,TRBD1,NA,TRBV18,CASSPRDRGGNQPQHF,TGTGCCAGCTCACCCCGGGACAGGGGTGGCAATCAGCCCCAGCATTTT
TRBJ2-7,NA,NA,TRBV24-1,CATSYGYEQYF,TGTGCCACCAGTTACGGGTACGAGCAGTACTTC
TRBJ2-7,NA,NA,TRBV7-6,CASSLERSHEQYF,TGTGCCAGCAGCTTAGAGAGGTCCCACGAGCAGTACTTC
TRBJ1-1,NA,NA,TRBV12-3/TRBV12-4,CASSWRGQAFF,TGTGCCAGCAGTTGGAGAGGGCAAGCTTTCTTT
TRBJ1-5,NA,NA,TRBV15,CATSRELAGTPSNQPQHF,TGTGCCACCAGCAGAGAATTGGCTGGGACACCCAGCAATCAGCCCCAGCATTTT
TRBJ1-3,NA,NA,TRBV21-1,CASFPAKPGNTIYF,TGTGCCAGTTTTCCAGCGAAACCTGGAAACACCATATATTTT
TRBJ2-1,NA,once,TRBV21-1,CASSQTLLADDNEQFF,TGTGCCAGCAGCCAAACGTTACTTGCCGATGACAATGAGCAGTTCTTC
TRBJ2-7,TRBD1,NA,TRBV6-5,CASSYQGDEQYF,TGTGCCAGCAGTTACCAGGGGGACGAGCAGTACTTC
TRBJ2-2,TRBD1,NA,TRBV6-5,CASRDGTVNTGELFF,TGTGCCAGCAGGGACGGGACAGTGAACACCGGGGAGCTGTTTTTT
TRBJ2-7,TRBD2,NA,TRBV6-5,CASRPSGGGVYEQYF,TGTGCCAGCAGGCCTAGCGGGGGGGGAGTCTACGAGCAGTACTTC
TRBJ2-1,NA,NA,TRBV24-1,CATSALRGEQFF,TGTGCCACCAGTGCCCTAAGGGGTGAGCAGTTCTTC
TRBJ1-1,NA,NA,TRBV6-7,CASSQGGTEAFF,TGTGCCAGCAGCCAGGGAGGCACTGAAGCTTTCTTT
TRBJ2-5,NA,NA,TRBV7-2,CASSSTGRAETQYF,TGTGCCAGCAGCTCAACAGGGAGGGCAGAGACCCAGTACTTC
TRBJ2-7,NA,NA,TRBV19,CASSIGREQYF,TGTGCCAGTAGTATAGGCAGGGAGCAGTACTTC
TRBJ2-1,TRBD2,few,TRBV12-3/TRBV12-4,CASSGTSGWGFF,TGTGCCAGCAGTGGAACTAGCGGATGGGGTTTCTTC
TRBJ1-5,TRBD1,NA,TRBV30,CAWRKEGARNQPQHF,TGTGCCTGGAGGAAGGAGGGGGCTCGGAATCAGCCCCAGCATTTT
TRBJ1-2,NA,NA,TRBV28,CATEVLGGYGYTF,TGTGCCACTGAGGTCCTGGGGGGGTATGGCTACACCTTC
TRBJ2-5,NA,once,TRBV2,CASSAEGETQYF,TGTGCCAGCAGTGCGGAGGGGGAGACCCAGTACTTC
TRBJ1-1,NA,NA,TRBV21-1,CASSNKGSYTEAFF,TGTGCCAGCAGCAACAAAGGGAGCTACACTGAAGCTTTCTTT